The source of this T cell receptor (beta chain) is a study of T-cell memory formation after mild COVID-19. Study outcomes and limitations: Prior to infection, memory already included some responding clones, suggesting cross-reactive memory joined.

5'RACE, which relied on constant-segment primers, yielded TCR alpha and TCR beta cDNA libraries carrying sample barcodes and UMIs. Using its own MiXCR run on the 5' RACE reads, TCRdb lists one record per CDR3 protein. Seen here are approximately 42,000 distinct CDR3 sequences, 5.5% to 8.5% observed once, and the top ten hold 0.79%. There are many counts of this clonotype. Its antigen is not known. CDR1 and CDR2 from the germline V gene are LGHNA and YSLEER. Between the trimmed V and J ends, which lost 0 bases and 2 bases, there was a span of 11 bases. There are 15 residues in the CDR3. The sequencing sample was made of PBMCs or a T cell subset sorted from them (not recorded which). This TCR came from an adult who had mild COVID-19 (a few samples of this study predate the infection). Cell type and time point are not known. The chain uses TRBV4-3 and TRBJ2-7, with TRBD2 as a possible D gene (5 bases). CDR3 residues: CASSQERVSTYEQYF. The CDR3, as DNA: TGCGCCAGCAGCCAAGAGAGGGTTAGTACCTACGAGCAGTACTTC.